This note documents a single T cell receptor (beta chain) sequence. Its specificity is not known. Using immunoSEQ multiplex PCR, the repertoire was profiled, and TCRdb retains in-frame clones only, with some absent. Of 100,000 to 130,000 clones detected, roughly 90% appear once; the ten largest clones hold under 9.5%. The data were obtained in a study of T cell responses to AZD1222 COVID-19 vaccine. Study-level results: As reported, nearly half of all spike-specific TCRs target variant regions that are unmutated.

Germline assignment: CDR1 SGHNT and CDR2 YYREEE (reference sequence). This CDR3 has 15 amino acids. The V gene end was trimmed by 2 bases and the J gene end by 6 bases; junction bases not matched to a gene: 2. Sample: peripheral blood, taken 28 days after the second AZD1222 dose. This chain links TRBV5-4 with TRBJ2-2; 12 bases align to TRBD2. The sequence was collected from an adult who received the AZD1222 COVID-19 vaccine. The CDR3 protein is CASSLGLAGSGELFF. CDR3 nucleotide sequence: TGTGCCAGCAGCTTAGGACTAGCGGGATCCGGGGAGCTGTTTTTT.